This TCR beta chain was identified during a study of blood T cells in healthy people across ages. The sample holds a few counts of this clonotype. Its target is unknown. For the second PCR, which ran for 7 to 11 cycles, a sample-barcoded 5' primer and a J-beta primer mix were used. TCRdb called the 5' RACE reads again in MiXCR, with one record for every CDR3 protein. Found here are some 700,000 distinct CDR3 sequences, around 40% of them singletons; the top ten hold around a fifth. Findings and caveats of the study: A roughly linear age-dependent decrease characterized TCR beta diversity per million T cells.

This TCR was sampled from an older woman in good health. Sequencing was carried out using blood.

CDR3 amino acids: CASSLDRVVHEQYF. CDR3 sequence (DNA): TGCGCCAGCAGTCTTGACAGGGTAGTCCACGAGCAGTACTTC. V usage is TRBV5-1 and J usage is TRBJ2-7, with 7 bases aligning to TRBD1. V gave up 5 bases and J gave up 5 bases; unmatched junction bases: 10. The germline CDR1 and CDR2 sequences are SGHRS and YFSETQ. The CDR3 runs 14 residues.